This TCR beta chain appears in the sequencing data of a study of T cell clonotyping in hematopoietic cell transplantation. Study-wide points: CD4 and CD8 repertoire contributions could not be separated without sorting.

V was trimmed by 0 bases and J by 7 bases, leaving 12 bases between them. The germline V gene has CDR1 MNHNS and CDR2 SASEGT. The CDR3 runs to 14 residues. Clones were sequenced by immunoSEQ multiplex PCR, and TCRdb holds only the in-frame ones, with some missing. The sample carries more than 15,000 clones, 90% recorded once. A remark on this clone: The antigen is undetermined.

Sequenced material: peripheral blood mononuclear cells. V gene TRBV6-1 combines with J gene TRBJ1-2; D is perhaps TRBD1 (5 bases). This TCR was recovered from a man aged 50 to 59 in good health. Some clones in this sample may be carry-over from other donors' samples. The CDR3 spells CASSEARSQGGYTF. CDR3 nucleotides: TGTGCCAGCAGTGAAGCGCGTTCCCAGGGTGGCTACACCTTC.